These 4 T cell receptor beta chains were all obtained from the same sample, sequenced in a study of CD8 T cells in ankylosing spondylitis. TCRdb reprocessed the 5' RACE reads via MiXCR and lists one record per CDR3 protein. The table has 350,000 to 450,000 distinct CDR3 sequences, 20% to 25% seen once. Sequenced material: blood, either unsorted or a sorted T cell fraction (not recorded which). These receptors were taken from a male donor with ankylosing spondylitis or in good health (not recorded which).

This clonotype was observed a few times. The V call is TRBV27, the J call TRBJ2-4; D might be TRBD1 or TRBD2, each matching 5 bases. The CDR3 is 17 residues long. V gave up 2 bases and J gave up 6 bases, with 20 bases separating them. CDR1 is MNHEY, CDR2 SMNVEV, per germline (reference sequence). The CDR3 here is CASSLLTGTAGANIQYF. CDR3 DNA sequence: TGTGCCAGCAGTTTACTAACTGGGACCGCCGGGGCAAACATTCAGTACTTC.

The rearrangement joins TRBV7-9 to TRBJ2-5; D gene uncertain. V was pared by 1 base and J by 3 bases, with 9 bases between. Germline V gene data show CDR1 as SEHNR and CDR2 as FQNEAQ (reference sequence). The CDR3 length is 14 residues. The CDR3 coding sequence is TGTGCCAGCAGCTTAGATGCAGACAAAGAGACCCAGTACTTC. This gives the protein CASSLDADKETQYF.

The chain recombines TRBV28 with TRBJ1-2; D gene ambiguous. Germline CDR1 is MDHEN and CDR2 is SYDVKM. V dropped 2 bases and J dropped 0 bases, with 10 bases sitting between them. The CDR3 runs 15 residues. CDR3 in DNA: TGTGCCAGCAGTTTAGGACTCCTAGCTAACTATGGCTACACCTTC. Translating gives CASSLGLLANYGYTF.

This clonotype was picked up many times. This CDR3 reads CSARLPRDGVSGNEQFF. In nucleotides, the CDR3 is TGCAGTGCCCGCCTTCCTCGGGACGGGGTTTCGGGCAATGAGCAGTTCTTC. This chain links TRBV20-1 with TRBJ2-1; perhaps D is TRBD1 or TRBD2 (5 bases each). CDR3 size: 17 residues. V shed 6 bases and J shed 6 bases, with 27 bases lying between them. The V gene's germline CDR1 is DFQATT and CDR2 SNEGSKA (reference sequence).